This passage covers 17 T cell receptor beta chains from one sample sequenced in a study of blood T cell repertoires in COVID-19. Produced via immunoSEQ multiplex PCR; TCRdb's table is partial and in-frame only. The sample lists about 160,000 clones; about 92% were seen once. Sequences were obtained from peripheral blood. The source is a woman between 55 and 75 years old with COVID-19, enrolled during active disease.

The chain links TRBV4-3 to TRBJ2-4, with D perhaps TRBD1 (6 bases). Trimming left V 1 base short and J 7 bases short, with 14 bases between. This CDR3 region has 15 residues. Germline V lookup: CDR1 LGHNA, CDR2 YSLEER. The CDR3: CASSQVWGRMNIQYF. The CDR3 bases are TGCGCCAGCAGCCAAGTATGGGGGCGAATGAACATTCAGTACTTC.

This clone was found a few times. The J gene is TRBJ1-5, the V gene TRBV27; 10 bases are shared with TRBD1. Unmatched junction bases numbered 7, after V lost 9 bases and J lost 2 bases. This CDR3 region has 15 residues. Germline CDR1 reads MNHEY; CDR2 reads SMNVEV (reference sequence). The chain's CDR3 is CASRTGTGGNQPQHF. Written as DNA, the CDR3 is TGTGCCAGTAGAACCGGGACAGGGGGCAATCAGCCCCAGCATTTT.

This chain connects TRBV30 to TRBJ1-6; unclear D gene. Germline CDR1 is GTSNPN and CDR2 is SVGIG (reference sequence). Trimming shortened V by 4 bases and J by 6 bases, and 4 bases separated the two germline ends. CDR3 length equals 11 residues. The CDR3 sequence is CAWTFNSPLHF. In nucleotides, the CDR3 is TGTGCCTGGACCTTTAATTCACCCCTCCACTTT. The variable domain in full, completed from reference TRBV30 and TRBJ1-6, reads SQTIHQWPATLVQPVGSPLSLECTVEGTSNPNLYWYRQAAGRGLQLLFYSVGIGQISSEVPQNLSASRPQDRQFILSSKKLLLSDSGFYLCAWTFNSPLHFGNGTRLTVT.

This clone was observed a few times. The genes are TRBV27 and TRBJ1-1; D is perhaps TRBD1 (5 bases). The germline V gene encodes CDR1 MNHEY and CDR2 SMNVEV (reference sequence). The V end lost 10 bases, the J end lost 4 bases, and 13 bases lay between the germline ends. The CDR3 loop spans 12 amino acids. The CDR3 coding sequence is TGTGCCACTGGGGGGAGTGGCACTGAAGCTTTCTTT. This sequence encodes CATGGSGTEAFF.

The chain has TRBV12-5 and TRBJ2-1, with TRBD1 matching over 9 bases. The junction had 5 bases not matched to a gene; V was cut back by 5 bases and J by 6 bases. The germline V gene has CDR1 LGHNT and CDR2 FRNRAP. The CDR3 is made up of 14 amino acids. The DNA for the CDR3 is TGTGCTAGTGGTACAGGGGGCTTAGGCAATGAGCAGTTCTTC. This encodes CASGTGGLGNEQFF.

This chain connects TRBV19 to TRBJ1-5; 9 nucleotides line up with TRBD1. With V trimmed by 5 bases and J by 4 bases, 6 bases remained unmatched. In germline, CDR1 is LNHDA, CDR2 SQIVND (reference sequence). This CDR3 spans 15 amino acids. The CDR3 DNA is TGTGCCAGTAGTGGGAGACAGGGGGAGAATCAGCCCCAGCATTTT. Translation gives CASSGRQGENQPQHF.

CDR3 sequence reads: CASSLTAGLDEQFF. CDR3 coding DNA: TGTGCCAGCAGCTTAACCGCGGGGCTCGATGAGCAGTTCTTC. The chain is built from TRBV13 and TRBJ2-1, with a tentative D call TRBD2 (6 bases). CDR1 and CDR2 (germline): PRHDT, FYEKMQ (reference sequence). V lost 2 bases, J lost 8 bases, and 13 bases lay in between. The length of the CDR3 is 14 residues.

The chain employs TRBV15 and TRBJ2-1; 7 positions match TRBD2. The V gene's germline CDR1 is LNHNV and CDR2 YYDKDF (reference sequence). After removal of 1 base from V and 0 bases from J, the junction contained 6 bases not matched to a gene. This CDR3 region has 17 residues. The CDR3 DNA follows: TGTGCCACCAGCAGAGTGGTCAAGCGGGGCTCCTACAATGAGCAGTTCTTC. Protein product: CATSRVVKRGSYNEQFF.

V and J are TRBV18 and TRBJ2-2; the match to TRBD2 covers 8 bases. Per the germline V gene, CDR1 is KGHSH and CDR2 is LQKENI. The CDR3 extends over 17 amino acids. The V segment lost 3 bases and the J segment 3 bases; nucleotides outside the gene matches: 9. The CDR3 nucleotides read TGTGCCAGCTCACCGTCCTCGAGCGGGGGTTACACCGGGGAGCTGTTTTTT. Translation: CASSPSSSGGYTGELFF.

The chain combines TRBV12-5 with TRBJ1-1; TRBD1 is a possible D gene (5 bases). Deletions cut 2 bases from V and 7 bases from J, with 17 bases between. Germline V lookup: CDR1 LGHNT, CDR2 FRNRAP. CDR3 size: 15 residues. The DNA for the CDR3 is TGTGCTAGTGGTTTGCCCCGGTTCCGGGGGGTTGAAGCTTTCTTT. This codes for CASGLPRFRGVEAFF.

V usage is TRBV14 and J usage is TRBJ1-3; D not certain. The CDR3 length is 17 residues. The germline V and J ends were trimmed by 4 bases and 0 bases, with 16 bases remaining between them. CDR1 is SGHDN, CDR2 FVKESK, per germline. This CDR3 reads CASSPLRNLISGNTIYF. The CDR3 region has the DNA TGTGCCAGCAGCCCCCTGCGAAATTTGATCTCTGGAAACACCATATATTTT.

The gene calls are TRBV6-5 and TRBJ1-3, with D perhaps matching TRBD1 (5 bases). CDR1 and CDR2 (germline): MNHEY, SVGAGI. The CDR3 has 15 residues. The ends were cut back, 7 bases at V and 4 bases at J, with 17 bases in the middle. CDR3: CASTYLAQGGNTIYF. The DNA of the CDR3 is TGTGCCAGCACCTACCTGGCGCAGGGAGGAAACACCATATATTTT.

V is TRBV28 and J is TRBJ1-2; 9 nucleotides agree with TRBD1. The CDR3 is 16 residues long. Per the germline V gene, CDR1 is MDHEN and CDR2 is SYDVKM. Germline trimming cut 3 bases from V and 8 bases from J; bases unmatched to any gene: 13. CDR3 sequence reads: CASSFPPGQGVGGYTF. DNA for the CDR3: TGTGCCAGCAGTTTCCCCCCGGGACAGGGCGTTGGAGGCTACACCTTC.

V usage is TRBV9 and J usage is TRBJ2-5, with 8 nucleotides matching TRBD1. Germline CDR1 and CDR2: SGDLS and YYNGEE. The CDR3 consists of 15 residues. V lost 4 bases, J lost 0 bases, and 5 bases stayed unmatched. This chain's CDR3 is CASSQGARYQETQYF. CDR3 DNA: TGTGCCAGCAGCCAGGGGGCCCGGTACCAAGAGACCCAGTACTTC.

CDR3 sequence (DNA): TGTGCCAGCTCACCGGGGGGAACGAACACTGAAGCTTTCTTT. This encodes CASSPGGTNTEAFF. The rearrangement joins TRBV18 to TRBJ1-1, with a weak D call TRBD1 (5 bases). The CDR3 totals 14 residues. CDR1 is KGHSH and CDR2 is LQKENI in the germline V gene. Trimming took 3 bases from V and 1 from J, leaving 9 bases between them.

CDR3 coding DNA: TGTGCCAGCAGCCCCCAGGGGGGACGCTCCTACGAGCAGTACTTC. Translating gives CASSPQGGRSYEQYF. The J gene is TRBJ2-7, the V gene TRBV7-9, with D perhaps TRBD1 (7 bases). V shed 5 bases and J shed 0 bases, with 14 bases lying between them. This CDR3 has 15 amino acids. Germline CDR1 and CDR2: SEHNR and FQNEAQ (reference sequence).

The chain employs TRBV19 and TRBJ1-5; D call uncertain. The CDR3 is 12 amino acids. In germline, CDR1 is LNHDA, CDR2 SQIVND (reference sequence). Trimming took off 1 base at V and 11 bases at J, with 9 bases between the two ends. The DNA for the CDR3 is TGTGCCAGTAGTATAGCCGAGCGGACCCAGCATTTT. Protein: CASSIAERTQHF.